This T cell receptor beta chain was profiled in a study of T cell responses to AZD1222 COVID-19 vaccine. Study at large: Recipients boosted at about 4 weeks or about 12 weeks are pooled.

Turning to this clone: Its antigen is undetermined.

Germline V CDR1 and CDR2: WSHSY, SAAADI. Trimming shortened V by 6 bases and J by 7 bases, and 15 bases separated the two germline ends. There are 13 residues in the CDR3. Data came from immunoSEQ multiplex PCR; TCRdb stores just in-frame clones and leaves some out. The data show some 150,000 clones, 85% to 95% seen once. Findings and caveats of the study: It was only after the peak T cell response that any repertoires were sampled. Of spike-specific TCRs, nearly half reportedly target regions left unmutated in variants.

This clonotype originated in an adult in good health. The chain carries TRBV10-2 and TRBJ2-5; D may be TRBD2 (6 bases). The sequencing here drew on peripheral blood, taken on day 0 of AZD1222 vaccination. The DNA for the CDR3 is TGCGCCAGCAGCGTCCGGAAGGAGGGGACCCAGTACTTC. Translation gives CASSVRKEGTQYF.